This T cell receptor beta chain was documented in a study of blood T cell repertoires in COVID-19. Looking at the study overall: There were acute and convalescent COVID-19 samples, and they came from the United States, Italy and Spain.

Original data processing: Estimated nucleated cell counts came from reference gene primer amplification. The data were produced by immunoSEQ multiplex PCR, yet TCRdb's version contains in-frame clones alone and is incomplete. V and J calls and clone size follow that table, whereas D and trimming were derived from the DNA. The data hold about 200,000 clones, with 86% observed a single time. CDR1 and CDR2 (germline): MDHEN, SYDVKM. This CDR3 is 17 amino acids long. Trimming left V 2 bases short and J 2 bases short, with 16 bases between. Those enrolled, adults aged roughly 18 to 95 years, came from 20 to 25 US areas. Participants reported their clinical history, and cohort assignment relied on those reports.

The chain recombines TRBV28 with TRBJ1-3, with D unresolved. This clonotype was sampled from a woman aged 40 to 50 with acute COVID-19. Sequencing was done on a sample of PBMCs or T cells enriched from blood (not recorded which). The DNA of the CDR3 is TGTGCCAGCAGTTTAACACCCCGCCCTTCCCCTGGAAACACCATATATTTT. It encodes CASSLTPRPSPGNTIYF.